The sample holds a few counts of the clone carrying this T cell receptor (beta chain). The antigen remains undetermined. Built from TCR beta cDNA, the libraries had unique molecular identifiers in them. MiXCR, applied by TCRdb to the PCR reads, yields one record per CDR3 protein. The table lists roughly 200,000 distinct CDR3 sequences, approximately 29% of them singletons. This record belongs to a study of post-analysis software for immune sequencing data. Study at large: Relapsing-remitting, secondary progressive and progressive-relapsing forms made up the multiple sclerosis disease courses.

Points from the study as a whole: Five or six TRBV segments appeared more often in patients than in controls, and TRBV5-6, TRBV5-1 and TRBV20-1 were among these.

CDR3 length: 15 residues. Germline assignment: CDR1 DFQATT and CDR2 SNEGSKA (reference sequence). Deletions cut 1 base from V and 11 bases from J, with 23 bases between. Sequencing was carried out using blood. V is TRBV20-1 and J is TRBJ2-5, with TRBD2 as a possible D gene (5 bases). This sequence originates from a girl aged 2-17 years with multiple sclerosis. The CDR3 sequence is CSARGTKPGISEQYF. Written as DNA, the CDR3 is TGCAGTGCTAGAGGAACCAAGCCCGGGATTAGTGAGCAGTACTTC.